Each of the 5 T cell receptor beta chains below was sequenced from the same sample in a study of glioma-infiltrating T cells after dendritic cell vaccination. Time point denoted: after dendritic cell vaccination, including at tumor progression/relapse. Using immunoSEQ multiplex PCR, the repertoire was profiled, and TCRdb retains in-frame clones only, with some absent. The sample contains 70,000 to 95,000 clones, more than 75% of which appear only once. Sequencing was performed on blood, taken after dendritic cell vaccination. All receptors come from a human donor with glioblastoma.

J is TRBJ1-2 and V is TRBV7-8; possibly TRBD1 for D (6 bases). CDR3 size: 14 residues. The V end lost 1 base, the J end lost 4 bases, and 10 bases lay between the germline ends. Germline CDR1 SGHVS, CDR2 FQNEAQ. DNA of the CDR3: TGTGCCAGCAGCTTAGGGGGGCGAGTCTATGGCTACACCTTC. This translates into CASSLGGRVYGYTF.

The CDR3 sequence is CASSQTSGRANTGELFF. CDR3 nucleotides: TGCGCCAGCAGCCAGACTAGCGGGAGGGCCAACACCGGGGAGCTGTTTTTT. The chain uses TRBV4-3 and TRBJ2-2; 14 bases are shared with TRBD2. This CDR3 region has 17 residues. J was trimmed by 2 bases and V by 3 bases; bases with no gene match: 2. Germline V gene data show CDR1 as LGHNA and CDR2 as YSLEER.

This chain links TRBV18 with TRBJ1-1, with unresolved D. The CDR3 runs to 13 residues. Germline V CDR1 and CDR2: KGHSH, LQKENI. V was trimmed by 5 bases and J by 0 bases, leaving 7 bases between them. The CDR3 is CASSSDLNTEAFF. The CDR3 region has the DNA TGTGCCAGCTCATCAGACTTGAACACTGAAGCTTTCTTT.

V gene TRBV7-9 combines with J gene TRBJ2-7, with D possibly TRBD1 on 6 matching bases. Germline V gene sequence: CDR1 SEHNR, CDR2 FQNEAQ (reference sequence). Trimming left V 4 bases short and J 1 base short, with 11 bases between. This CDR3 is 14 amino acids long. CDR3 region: CASSYWDISYEQYF. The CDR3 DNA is TGTGCCAGCAGCTACTGGGACATTTCCTACGAGCAGTACTTC.

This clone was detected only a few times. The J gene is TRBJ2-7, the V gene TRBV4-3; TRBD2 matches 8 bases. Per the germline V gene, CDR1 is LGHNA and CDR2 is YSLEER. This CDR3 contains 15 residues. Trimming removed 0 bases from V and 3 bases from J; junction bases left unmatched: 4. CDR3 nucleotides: TGCGCCAGCAGCCAAGATAGGACTAGCAGCTACGAGCAGTACTTC. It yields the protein CASSQDRTSSYEQYF.